This T cell receptor (beta chain) was retrieved from a study of T cells in localized non-small cell lung cancer. Method: immunoSEQ multiplex PCR; TCRdb's copy keeps in-frame clones and lacks some. The sample has around 130,000 clones, 89% seen once; the top ten hold about 1.5%. The germline CDR1 and CDR2 sequences are SGHTA and FQGTGA. The CDR3 is made up of 18 amino acids. V was pared by 3 bases and J by 5 bases, with 22 bases between. This chain links TRBV7-3 with TRBJ2-2; TRBD2 might be the D (6 bases). The receptor was isolated from a female donor over 55 with stage I lung adenocarcinoma. The specimen was peripheral blood, collected before any cancer treatment. The CDR3 sequence: CASSLGVGRTVETGELFF. CDR3 bases: TGTGCCAGCAGCTTGGGAGTAGGGAGGACCGTTGAGACCGGGGAGCTGTTTTTT.